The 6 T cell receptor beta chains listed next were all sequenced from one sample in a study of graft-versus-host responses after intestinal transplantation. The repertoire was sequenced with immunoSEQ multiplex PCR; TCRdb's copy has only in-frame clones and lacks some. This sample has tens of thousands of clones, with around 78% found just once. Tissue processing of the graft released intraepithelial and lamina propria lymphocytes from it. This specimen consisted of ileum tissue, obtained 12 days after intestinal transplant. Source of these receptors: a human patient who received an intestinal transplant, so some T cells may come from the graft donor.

The CDR3: CASSQVAGADYEQYF. The CDR3 DNA reads TGTGCCAGCAGCCAAGTGGCGGGAGCGGACTACGAGCAGTACTTC. The chain uses TRBV4-2 and TRBJ2-7; 7 positions agree with TRBD2. This CDR3 is 15 amino acids long. The germline V gene encodes CDR1 LGHNA and CDR2 YNFKEQ. Losses at the gene ends were 1 base for V and 3 bases for J; bases not matched to a gene: 6.

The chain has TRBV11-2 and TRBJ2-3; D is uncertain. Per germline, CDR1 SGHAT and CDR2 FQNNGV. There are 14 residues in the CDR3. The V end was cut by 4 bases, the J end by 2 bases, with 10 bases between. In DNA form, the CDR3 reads TGTGCCAGCAGCTACGCAGGCTTCACAGATACGCAGTATTTT. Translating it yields CASSYAGFTDTQYF.

The CDR3: CASSPPQGTDTQYF. CDR3 sequence (DNA): TGTGCCAGCTCACCACCGCAGGGGACAGATACGCAGTATTTT. This chain uses TRBV18 with TRBJ2-3; tentative D call: TRBD1 (6 bases). The V end was cut by 0 bases, the J end by 3 bases, with 7 bases between. The germline CDR1 and CDR2 sequences are KGHSH and LQKENI. This CDR3 comprises 14 residues.

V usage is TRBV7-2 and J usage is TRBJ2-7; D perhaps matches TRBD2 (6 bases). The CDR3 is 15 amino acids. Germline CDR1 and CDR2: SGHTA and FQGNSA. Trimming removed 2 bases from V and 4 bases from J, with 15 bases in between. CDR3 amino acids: CASSLSGLLTYEQYF. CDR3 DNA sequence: TGTGCCAGCAGCTTATCGGGACTGCTGACATACGAGCAGTACTTC.

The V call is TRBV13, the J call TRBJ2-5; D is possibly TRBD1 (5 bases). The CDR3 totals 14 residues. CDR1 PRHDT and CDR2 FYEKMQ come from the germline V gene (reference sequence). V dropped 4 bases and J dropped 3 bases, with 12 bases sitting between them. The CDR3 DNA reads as TGTGCCAGCAGCTCCCAGAGCAGGGAAGAGACCCAGTACTTC. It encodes CASSSQSREETQYF.

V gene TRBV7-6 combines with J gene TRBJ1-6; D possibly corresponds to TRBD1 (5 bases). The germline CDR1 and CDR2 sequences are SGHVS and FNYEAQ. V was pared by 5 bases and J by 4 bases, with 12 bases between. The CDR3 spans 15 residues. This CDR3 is CASSPAGRYNSPLHF. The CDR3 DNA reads TGTGCCAGCAGCCCCGCGGGACGGTATAATTCACCCCTCCACTTT.